This TCR beta chain appears in the sequencing data of a study of human T cells and chemical hapten exposure. Study-level background: Each week of the roughly 26-week study, patients had diphenylcyclopropenone applied to the scalp. There were per-sample TCR yield variations, arising mainly from small pooled library volume differences.

Study-wide results and limits: TCRs above 1 in 1000 frequency did not change with DPC sensitization.

Germline V CDR1 and CDR2: SGHTA, FQGNSA. The CDR3 contains 18 residues. J lost 2 bases, V lost 1 base, and 8 bases had no gene match. Methods used by the authors: Per-sample TCR counts ranged from roughly 20,000 to 750,000, median around 88,000. TCRdb reprocessed the RACE reads with MiXCR, giving one entry per CDR3 protein. None of the V and J calls come from the authors' own analysis; TCRdb made them. The data hold about 84,000 distinct CDR3 sequences, with 11% observed a single time. Documented time point: patch test 3, about 24 weeks after DPC sensitization. This sample's treatment: therapeutic diphenylcyclopropenone sensitization with weekly scalp DPC. This clonotype was found a few times. What it recognizes is unknown.

This sequence was found in a woman between 50 and 59 years old with alopecia areata. Some clones in this sample may be carry-over from other donors' samples. The chain employs TRBV7-2 and TRBJ2-3; 11 bases fit TRBD2. The sample consisted of whole blood, taken in connection with sensitization to the hapten diphenylcyclopropenone (DPC). CDR3 in DNA: TGTGCCAGCAGCTTAGAGTGGGGACTAGCGGAGTTCACAGATACGCAGTATTTT. Translating it yields CASSLEWGLAEFTDTQYF.